This TCR beta chain came from a study of cytomegalovirus exposure and HLA in healthy donors. Use of 60 Vbeta and 13 Jbeta primers characterized the PCR. Here immunoSEQ multiplex PCR was the method, and the copy in TCRdb shows in-frame clones only, minus some. This table has 100,000 to 150,000 clones, approximately 80% appearing once. Per the germline V gene, CDR1 is SGHDN and CDR2 is FVKESK. The CDR3 extends over 15 amino acids. For this clone: No antigen is known for it.

The study's findings and limits: A later analysis reportedly found fewer N-insertions in an Asian-associated ancestry cluster than the roughly 680-donor mean. It was 150 or so TCR beta chains that were listed as cytomegalovirus-associated.

The sequence was obtained from a male donor in good health and CMV-seropositive. The chain employs TRBV14 and TRBJ2-5; 9 bases fit TRBD1. The closer fit of TRBJ2-7 to the DNA end suggests the J call may be wrong. Sequencing used PBMCs. CDR3 DNA sequence: TGTGCCAGCAGCTCCAACAGGGGGCTTACCAACGAGCAGTACTTC. It codes for CASSSNRGLTNEQYF.